These 9 T cell receptor beta chains were sequenced from one sample in a study of response to subunit inactivated influenza vaccine. TCRdb re-analysed the RT-PCR reads in MiXCR, keeping a single row per CDR3 protein. The sample holds 540,000 or so distinct CDR3 sequences, under 15% seen once. Sequenced material: PBMCs from blood, taken more than 35 days after vaccination. The receptor set was obtained from a man over 45 who received an inactivated influenza vaccine.

The table lists this clonotype with a few counts. The V gene is TRBV5-6, the J gene TRBJ2-3; D uncertain. Trimming cost V 3 bases and J 2 bases, with 10 bases left between them. Germline values: CDR1 SGHDT, CDR2 YYEEEE. This CDR3 comprises 14 residues. CDR3 protein: CASSSRTYTDTQYF. The CDR3 DNA sequence: TGTGCCAGCAGCTCGCGGACCTACACAGATACGCAGTATTTT.

There are a few counts of this clonotype. The chain carries TRBV4-2 and TRBJ2-1; tentative D call: TRBD2 (7 bases). V was trimmed by 3 bases and J by 7 bases, leaving 16 bases between them. This CDR3 is built from 15 residues. Germline CDR1 LGHNA, CDR2 YNFKEQ. CDR3 nucleotide sequence: TGTGCCAGCAGCCAGGCGGGAGAGGGGGGGAATGAGCAGTTCTTC. Protein product: CASSQAGEGGNEQFF.

This clonotype was recorded at least ten times. The chain combines TRBV7-8 with TRBJ1-1, with D unresolved. The CDR3 has 12 amino acids. Looked up from germline, CDR1 is SGHVS and CDR2 is FQNEAQ. V gave up 0 bases and J gave up 11 bases, with 10 bases separating them. CDR3 nucleotides: TGTGCCAGCAGCTTAGCCAGACGGACCGCTTTCTTT. Translation gives CASSLARRTAFF.

This clonotype came up many times. The rearrangement joins TRBV12-3 or TRBV12-4 to TRBJ1-2; D may be TRBD1 (5 bases). The V end was cut by 4 bases, the J end by 5 bases, with 17 bases between. The CDR3 spans 15 residues. CDR3 DNA: TGTGCCAGCAGTTCGGGGCTGGCCAGTTGGTATGGCTACACCTTC. Translating it yields CASSSGLASWYGYTF.

J is TRBJ2-2 and V is TRBV27; 10 bases map to TRBD2. V trimming: 3 bases; J trimming: 2 bases; junction bases outside the gene matches: 9. The CDR3 covers 18 residues. The germline gives CDR1 MNHEY, CDR2 SMNVEV (reference sequence). In nucleotides, the CDR3 is TGTGCCAGCAGTTTGTCCCCGGGACTAGCGATCAACACCGGGGAGCTGTTTTTT. This gives the protein CASSLSPGLAINTGELFF.

This clonotype showed up many times. The chain recombines TRBV9 with TRBJ2-5; D is uncertain. This CDR3 has 15 amino acids. The ends were cut back, 0 bases at V and 0 bases at J, with 9 bases in the middle. Germline V CDR1 and CDR2: SGDLS, YYNGEE. The CDR3: CASSVGTTYQETQYF. CDR3 sequence (DNA): TGTGCCAGCAGCGTAGGAACAACGTACCAAGAGACCCAGTACTTC.

At least ten counts were recorded for this clonotype. The chain uses TRBV20-1 and TRBJ2-5; D may be TRBD1 (6 bases). The V gene lost 4 bases and the J gene lost 4 bases, with 10 bases spanning the gap. The CDR3 runs to 12 residues. Per germline, CDR1 DFQATT and CDR2 SNEGSKA (reference sequence). The CDR3 region is CSAKAGVETQYF. The CDR3 DNA follows: TGCAGTGCTAAGGCAGGGGTAGAGACCCAGTACTTC.

This clonotype showed up just a few times. V gene TRBV6-2 or TRBV6-3 combines with J gene TRBJ2-3; D gene unclear. Germline lookup yields CDR1 MNHEY and CDR2 SVGEGT. This CDR3 comprises 15 residues. With 1 base removed from V and 2 bases from J, the gap between germline ends came to 10 bases. The CDR3 region has the DNA TGTGCCAGCAGTTACTTAGGGCCGTCCACAGATACGCAGTATTTT. The encoded protein is CASSYLGPSTDTQYF.

The rearrangement links TRBV7-8 to TRBJ2-3, with TRBD2 as a possible D gene (6 bases). CDR3 length equals 17 residues. V was pared by 2 bases and J by 0 bases, with 15 bases between. Germline CDR1 and CDR2: SGHVS and FQNEAQ. The CDR3 bases are TGTGCCAGCAGCTTAAGCCCCCTAGCGACTAGCACAGATACGCAGTATTTT. This codes for CASSLSPLATSTDTQYF.